This TCR beta chain was captured in a study of cytomegalovirus exposure and HLA in healthy donors. Details on this clone: Its specificity is unknown.

Using immunoSEQ multiplex PCR, the repertoire was profiled, and TCRdb retains in-frame clones only, with some absent. The table lists about 120,000 clones, 89% of them singletons. Study-wide findings and caveats: TCR clusters originating in the first cohort tended to co-occur in the 110 or so validation repertoires, according to a later analysis.

This CDR3 is built from 15 residues. J lost 9 bases, V lost 1 base, and 8 bases had no gene match. The germline CDR1 and CDR2 sequences are SNHLY and FYNNEI. This chain connects TRBV2 to TRBJ2-1; TRBD2 matches 8 bases. Sequenced material: PBMCs. This TCR was recovered from a woman between 18 and 29 years old in good health and CMV-seronegative. The CDR3 loop reads CASSEGVAGSSEQFF. The CDR3 nucleotides are TGTGCCAGCAGTGAAGGAGTAGCGGGGTCGAGTGAGCAGTTCTTC.